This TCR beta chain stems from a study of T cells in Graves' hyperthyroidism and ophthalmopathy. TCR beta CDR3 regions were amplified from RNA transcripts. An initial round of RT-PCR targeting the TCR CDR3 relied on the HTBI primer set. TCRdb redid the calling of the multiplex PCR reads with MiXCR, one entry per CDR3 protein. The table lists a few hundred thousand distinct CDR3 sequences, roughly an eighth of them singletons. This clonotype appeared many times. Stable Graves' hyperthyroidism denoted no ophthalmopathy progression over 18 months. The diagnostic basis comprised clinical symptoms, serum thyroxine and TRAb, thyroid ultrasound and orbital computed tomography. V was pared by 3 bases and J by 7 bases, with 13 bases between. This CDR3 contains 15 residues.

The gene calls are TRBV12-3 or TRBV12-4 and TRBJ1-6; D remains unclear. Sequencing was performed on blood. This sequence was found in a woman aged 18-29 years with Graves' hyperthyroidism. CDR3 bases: TGTGCCAGCAGTTTCGGGTCAGTGGAGAATTCACCCCTCCACTTT. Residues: CASSFGSVENSPLHF.